This T cell receptor beta chain emerged from a study of blood T cell repertoires in COVID-19. The CDR3 is 14 amino acids. From germline, CDR1 is MNHEY and CDR2 SMNVEV (reference sequence). V was pared by 7 bases and J by 1 base, with 10 bases between. Some clones are missing from TCRdb's copy, which holds only in-frame ones; the method was immunoSEQ multiplex PCR. The table includes almost 55,000 clones, over 75% detected once. J is TRBJ2-2 and V is TRBV27; D remains unclear. This TCR came from a human donor in a cohort sampled during active COVID-19. The sample comprised peripheral blood. The CDR3 loop is CASTAAVNTGELFF. CDR3 bases: TGTGCCAGCACGGCGGCCGTGAACACCGGGGAGCTGTTTTTT.